A selection of T cell receptor beta chains follows, all from one sample in a study of post-analysis software for immune sequencing data. TCRdb fed the PCR reads into MiXCR, producing one record per CDR3 protein. The sample consists of approximately 350,000 distinct CDR3 sequences, around 33% of them appearing once. The sequenced material came from blood. These TCRs come from a girl aged 10-17 years with multiple sclerosis. Both conserved end residues are part of each CDR3.

TRBJ2-7 | TRBV15 | CATSRGQGKEQYF
TRBJ1-2 | TRBV11-2 | CASSLNLARQGDGYTF
TRBJ2-6 | TRBV6-5 | CASSYSQGTVISSGANVLTF
TRBJ2-1 | TRBV27 | CASSPRRGAHEQFF
TRBJ2-5 | TRBV7-2 | CASSTRQGRETQYF
TRBJ1-1 | TRBV29-1 | CSVATMGDTEAFF
TRBJ2-3 | TRBV24-1 | CATSDGTSGLSTDTQYF
TRBJ1-2 | TRBV24-1 | CATTLGHPHYGYTF
TRBJ2-1 | TRBV3-1 | CASSKTGENYNEQFF
TRBJ1-2 | TRBV12-3/TRBV12-4 | CASSRDRLNCGYTF
TRBJ1-3 | TRBV6-1 | CASSEALGSGGGTIYF
TRBJ2-3 | TRBV5-1 | CASSFPRDRVGDTRYF
TRBJ2-1 | TRBV7-9 | CASSPTLAGGPNEQFF
TRBJ2-2 | TRBV12-3/TRBV12-4 | CASSEGQGTGELFF
TRBJ2-1 | TRBV7-6 | CASSPSGGENEQFF
TRBJ2-1 | TRBV6-5 | CASHGGNEQFF
TRBJ1-2 | TRBV20-1 | CSAREMQGAGGYTF
TRBJ2-7 | TRBV7-8 | CASSPAVRGVYEQYF
TRBJ1-2 | TRBV20-1 | CSAGGSRSYTF
TRBJ1-4 | TRBV20-1 | CSASGEATNEKLFF
TRBJ2-7 | TRBV7-2 | CASNQSGGPLYEQYF
TRBJ2-7 | TRBV7-3 | CASSLTRDSKYEQYF
TRBJ2-3 | TRBV5-6 | CASSWGSLVTDTQYF
TRBJ1-2 | TRBV12-3/TRBV12-4 | CASRNMTLNYGYTF
TRBJ1-2 | TRBV4-1 | CASSQARGGGRANYGYTF
TRBJ2-7 | TRBV29-1 | CSVELLTGGAYEQYF
TRBJ2-3 | TRBV7-9 | CVSSFSSGVIDTQYF
TRBJ1-6 | TRBV7-2 | CASSPSPGQNSPLHF
TRBJ2-6 | TRBV12-3/TRBV12-4 | CASSLRGIGSGANVRTF
TRBJ2-1 | TRBV2 | CASSQRAGRNEQFF
TRBJ2-5 | TRBV3-1 | CASSQTTATQETQYF
TRBJ2-3 | TRBV20-1 | CSATSGAGEPDTQYF
TRBJ1-1 | TRBV7-9 | CASSKPGATGAFF
TRBJ2-7 | TRBV7-2 | CASSSKRGDSYEQYF
TRBJ2-1 | TRBV5-6 | CASSLRRTMSNEQFF
TRBJ2-1 | TRBV4-2 | CASSQESYASGGDEQFF
TRBJ1-2 | TRBV14 | CASSPAKQGPRNYGYTF
TRBJ2-1 | TRBV4-1 | CASSQGRGRSSYNEQFF
TRBJ2-7 | TRBV11-2 | CASTMDDYEQYF
TRBJ2-2 | TRBV5-1 | CASSLSGLDTGELFF
TRBJ2-6 | TRBV6-2/TRBV6-3 | CASSNSGANVLTF
TRBJ1-1 | TRBV12-3/TRBV12-4 | CASSLWQNTEAFF
TRBJ2-1 | TRBV10-3 | CAISATGTSGRDNEQFF
TRBJ1-4 | TRBV3-1 | CASSQDGEKLFF
TRBJ2-1 | TRBV6-7 | CASEGGSSYNEQFF
TRBJ1-1 | TRBV6-6 | CASGATVRANTEAFF
TRBJ1-2 | TRBV12-3/TRBV12-4 | CASSLYPGHYGYTF
TRBJ1-4 | TRBV5-1 | CASSFTGGNGEKLFF
TRBJ1-4 | TRBV20-1 | CSARDTLPPATNEKLFF
TRBJ2-1 | TRBV3-1 | CASSQRASSYNEQFF
TRBJ1-4 | TRBV20-1 | CSARQGNEKLFF
TRBJ1-2 | TRBV12-3/TRBV12-4 | CASRLQSQGAGYGYTF
TRBJ2-3 | TRBV24-1 | CATSDYGDTQYF
TRBJ1-6 | TRBV21-1 | CASSKEGGKSPLHF
TRBJ2-7 | TRBV7-9 | CASSLGFGQRLSYEQYF